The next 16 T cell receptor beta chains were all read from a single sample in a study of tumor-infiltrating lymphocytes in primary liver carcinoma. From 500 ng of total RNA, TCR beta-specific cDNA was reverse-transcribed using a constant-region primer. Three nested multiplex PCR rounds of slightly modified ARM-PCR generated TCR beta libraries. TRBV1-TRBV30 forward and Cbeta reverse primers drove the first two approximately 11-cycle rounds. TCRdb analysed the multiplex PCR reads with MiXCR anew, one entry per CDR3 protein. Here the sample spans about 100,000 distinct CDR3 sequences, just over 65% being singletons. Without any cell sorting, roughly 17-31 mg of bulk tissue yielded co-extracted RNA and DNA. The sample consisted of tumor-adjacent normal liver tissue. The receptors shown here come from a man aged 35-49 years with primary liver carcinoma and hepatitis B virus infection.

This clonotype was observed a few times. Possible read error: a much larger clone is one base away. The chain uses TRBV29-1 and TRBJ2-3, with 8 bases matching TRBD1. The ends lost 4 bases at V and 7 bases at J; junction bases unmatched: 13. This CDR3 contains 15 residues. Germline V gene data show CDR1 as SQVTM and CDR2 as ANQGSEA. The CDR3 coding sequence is TGCAGCGTTGGGTCAGGGGGCAGTCAGACAAATACGCAGTATTTT. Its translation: CSVGSGGSQTNTQYF.

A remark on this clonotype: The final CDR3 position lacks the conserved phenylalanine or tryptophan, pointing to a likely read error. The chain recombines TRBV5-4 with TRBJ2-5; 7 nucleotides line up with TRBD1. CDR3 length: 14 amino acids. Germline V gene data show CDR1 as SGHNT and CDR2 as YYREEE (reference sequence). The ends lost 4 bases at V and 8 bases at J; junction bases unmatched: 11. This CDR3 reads CASSRGTECETQYL. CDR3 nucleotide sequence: TGTGCCAGCAGCAGGGGGACAGAATGTGAAACCCAGTACTTG.

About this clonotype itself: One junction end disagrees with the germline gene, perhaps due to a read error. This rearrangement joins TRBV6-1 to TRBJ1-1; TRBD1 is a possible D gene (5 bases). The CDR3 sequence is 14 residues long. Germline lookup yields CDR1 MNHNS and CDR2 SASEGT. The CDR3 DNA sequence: TGTGCCAGCAACGATAGGACATGGGCCCCTGAAGCTCTCTTT. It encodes CASNDRTWAPEALF.

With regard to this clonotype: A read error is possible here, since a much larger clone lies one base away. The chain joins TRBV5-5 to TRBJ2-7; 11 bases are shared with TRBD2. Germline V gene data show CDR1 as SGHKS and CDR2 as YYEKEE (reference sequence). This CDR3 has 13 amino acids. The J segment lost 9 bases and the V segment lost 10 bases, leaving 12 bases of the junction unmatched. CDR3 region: CASGGTSGGGQYF. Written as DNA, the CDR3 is TGTGCCTCCGGGGGGACTAGCGGAGGGGGGCAGTACTTC.

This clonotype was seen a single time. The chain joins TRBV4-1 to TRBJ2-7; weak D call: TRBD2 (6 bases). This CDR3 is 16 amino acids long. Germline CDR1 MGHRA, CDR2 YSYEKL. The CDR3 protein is CADSQDFSGSSYEQYF. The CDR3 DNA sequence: TGCGCTGACAGCCAAGATTTTAGCGGAAGTTCCTACGAGCAGTACTTC.

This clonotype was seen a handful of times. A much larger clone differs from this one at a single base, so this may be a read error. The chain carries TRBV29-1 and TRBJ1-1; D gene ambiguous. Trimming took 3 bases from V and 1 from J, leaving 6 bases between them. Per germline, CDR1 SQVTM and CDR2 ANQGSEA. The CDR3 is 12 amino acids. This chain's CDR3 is CSVEWGNTEAFF. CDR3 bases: TGCAGCGTTGAGTGGGGGAACACTGAAGCTTTCTTT.

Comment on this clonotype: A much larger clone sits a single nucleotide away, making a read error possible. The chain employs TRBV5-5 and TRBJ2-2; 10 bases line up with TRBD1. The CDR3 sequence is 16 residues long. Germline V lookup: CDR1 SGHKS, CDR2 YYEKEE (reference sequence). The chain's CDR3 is CASNLRQGAGTGELFF. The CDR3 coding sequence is TGTGCCAGCAACTTGAGACAGGGGGCCGGGACCGGGGAGCTGTTTTTT.

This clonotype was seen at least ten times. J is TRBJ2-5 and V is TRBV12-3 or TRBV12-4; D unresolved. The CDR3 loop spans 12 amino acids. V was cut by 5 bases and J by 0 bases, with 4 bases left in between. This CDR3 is CASSQNQETQYF. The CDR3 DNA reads TGTGCCAGCAGTCAAAACCAAGAGACCCAGTACTTC.

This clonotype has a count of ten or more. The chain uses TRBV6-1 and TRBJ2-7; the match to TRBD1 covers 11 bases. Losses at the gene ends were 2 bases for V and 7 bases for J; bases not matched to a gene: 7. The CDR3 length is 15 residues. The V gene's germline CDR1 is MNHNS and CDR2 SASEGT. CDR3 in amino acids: CASSEWGQGVAEQYF. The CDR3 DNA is TGTGCCAGCAGTGAATGGGGACAGGGGGTGGCGGAGCAGTACTTC.

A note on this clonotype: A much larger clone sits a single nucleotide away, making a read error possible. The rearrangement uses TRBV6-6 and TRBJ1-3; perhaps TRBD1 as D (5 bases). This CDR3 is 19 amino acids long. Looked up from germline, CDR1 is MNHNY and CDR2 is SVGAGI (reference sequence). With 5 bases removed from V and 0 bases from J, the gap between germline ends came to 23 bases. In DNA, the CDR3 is TGTGCCAGCAGTCACAGCGAGGGGTTTGGAGTTTCCTCTGGAAACACCATATATTTT. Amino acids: CASSHSEGFGVSSGNTIYF.

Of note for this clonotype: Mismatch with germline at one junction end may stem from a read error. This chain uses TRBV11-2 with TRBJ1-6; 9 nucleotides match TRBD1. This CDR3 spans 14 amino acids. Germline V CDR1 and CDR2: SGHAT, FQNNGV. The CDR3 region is CAISLQGANSPPHF. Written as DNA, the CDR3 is TGTGCCATCAGCTTACAGGGGGCGAATTCACCCCCTCACTTT.

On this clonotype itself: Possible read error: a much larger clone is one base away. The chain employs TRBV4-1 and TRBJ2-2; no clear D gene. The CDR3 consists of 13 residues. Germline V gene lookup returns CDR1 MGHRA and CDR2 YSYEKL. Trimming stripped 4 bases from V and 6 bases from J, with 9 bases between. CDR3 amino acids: CASSLFPPGELFF. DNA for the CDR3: TGCGCCAGCAGCCTGTTCCCCCCCGGGGAGCTGTTTTTT.

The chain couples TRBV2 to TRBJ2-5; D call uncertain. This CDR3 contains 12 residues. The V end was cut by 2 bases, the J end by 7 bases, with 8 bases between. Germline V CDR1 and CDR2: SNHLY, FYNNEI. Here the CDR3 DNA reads TGTGCCAGCAGTGAAAGTGAAGCGACCCAGTACTTC. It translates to CASSESEATQYF.

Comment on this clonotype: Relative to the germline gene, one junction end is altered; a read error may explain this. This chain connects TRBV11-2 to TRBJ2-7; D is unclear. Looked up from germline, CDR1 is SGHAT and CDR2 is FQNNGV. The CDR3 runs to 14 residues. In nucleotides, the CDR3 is TGTGCAAGCAGCTTAACCGACGGAGCCTACGAGCTGTGCTTC. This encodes CASSLTDGAYELCF.

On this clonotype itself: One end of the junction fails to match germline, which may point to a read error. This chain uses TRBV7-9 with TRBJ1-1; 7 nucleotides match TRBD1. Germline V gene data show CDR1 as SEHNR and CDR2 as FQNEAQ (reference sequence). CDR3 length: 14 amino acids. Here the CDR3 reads CASGVRGRDTEVFF. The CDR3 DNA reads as TGTGCCAGCGGGGTAAGGGGGCGCGACACTGAAGTTTTCTTT.

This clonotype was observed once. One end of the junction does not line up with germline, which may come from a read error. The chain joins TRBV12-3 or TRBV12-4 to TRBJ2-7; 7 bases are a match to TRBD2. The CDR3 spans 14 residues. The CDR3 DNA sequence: TGTGCCAGTAGTTTAGGGGAGGGAATCTACTGGCAGTACTTC. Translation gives CASSLGEGIYWQYF.